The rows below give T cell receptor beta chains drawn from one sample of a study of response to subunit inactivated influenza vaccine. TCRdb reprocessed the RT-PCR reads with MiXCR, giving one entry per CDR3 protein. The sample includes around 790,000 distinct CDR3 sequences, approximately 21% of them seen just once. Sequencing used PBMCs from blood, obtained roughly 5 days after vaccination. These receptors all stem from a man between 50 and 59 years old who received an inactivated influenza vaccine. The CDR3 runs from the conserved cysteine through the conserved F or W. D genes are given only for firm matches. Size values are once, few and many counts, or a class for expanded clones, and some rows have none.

cdr3_nt: TGTGCCAGCAGTGCCTCCATAGCGGGCCAAGAGACCCAGTACTTC; cdr3_aa: CASSASIAGQETQYF; clone_size: NA; d_call: TRBD2; v_call: TRBV6-4; j_call: TRBJ2-5
cdr3_nt: TGTGCCACCACCGGGACAGGGAATGAAAAACTGTTTTTT; cdr3_aa: CATTGTGNEKLFF; clone_size: many; d_call: TRBD1; v_call: TRBV25-1; j_call: TRBJ1-4
cdr3_nt: TGTGCCAGCAGCCGGCAGGTGGGGGCCGCAGATACGCAGTATTTT; cdr3_aa: CASSRQVGAADTQYF; clone_size: NA; d_call: NA; v_call: TRBV7-6; j_call: TRBJ2-3
cdr3_nt: TGTGCCAGCAGCTTAGGCAGCGGGAGGCATTCCTACGAGCAGTACTTC; cdr3_aa: CASSLGSGRHSYEQYF; clone_size: few; d_call: TRBD2; v_call: TRBV7-9; j_call: TRBJ2-7
cdr3_nt: TGCAGCGTTAAAGAAACAGGGAGGGCCTACGAGCAGTACTTC; cdr3_aa: CSVKETGRAYEQYF; clone_size: few; d_call: NA; v_call: TRBV29-1; j_call: TRBJ2-7
cdr3_nt: TGTGCCAGCAGCCGCCCGGACGGTTCTAGCACAGATACGCAGTATTTT; cdr3_aa: CASSRPDGSSTDTQYF; clone_size: few; d_call: NA; v_call: TRBV28; j_call: TRBJ2-3
cdr3_nt: TGTGCCAGCAGTTTAGGGGTTGGCAGGGGTCAGCCCCAGCATTTT; cdr3_aa: CASSLGVGRGQPQHF; clone_size: few; d_call: NA; v_call: TRBV12-3/TRBV12-4; j_call: TRBJ1-5
cdr3_nt: TGTGCCAGCAGCTATAACGACAGGTCCCACGAGCAGTACTTC; cdr3_aa: CASSYNDRSHEQYF; clone_size: few; d_call: NA; v_call: TRBV7-2; j_call: TRBJ2-7
cdr3_nt: TGTGCCAGCAGCTTAGGATGGACTAGCGCAGATACGCAGTATTTT; cdr3_aa: CASSLGWTSADTQYF; clone_size: few; d_call: TRBD2; v_call: TRBV7-6; j_call: TRBJ2-3
cdr3_nt: TGTGCCAGCGGACGCGGGACTAGCCAGTACGAGCAGTACTTC; cdr3_aa: CASGRGTSQYEQYF; clone_size: NA; d_call: TRBD2; v_call: TRBV5-6; j_call: TRBJ2-7
cdr3_nt: TGCAGTGCTACCAGCACCGGGACAGGGGTGACAGATACGCAGTATTTT; cdr3_aa: CSATSTGTGVTDTQYF; clone_size: NA; d_call: TRBD1; v_call: TRBV20-1; j_call: TRBJ2-3
cdr3_nt: TGTGCCAGCACCCGGAGTGGGGTCGGAGATACGCAGTATTTT; cdr3_aa: CASTRSGVGDTQYF; clone_size: NA; d_call: NA; v_call: TRBV7-6; j_call: TRBJ2-3
cdr3_nt: TGTGCCAGCAGTCAGGGTTGGAACACAGATACGCAGTATTTT; cdr3_aa: CASSQGWNTDTQYF; clone_size: NA; d_call: NA; v_call: TRBV6-1; j_call: TRBJ2-3
cdr3_nt: TGTGCCAGCAGCTGGACTAGCGGGGGGACCTACTACAATGAGCAGTTCTTC; cdr3_aa: CASSWTSGGTYYNEQFF; clone_size: NA; d_call: TRBD2; v_call: TRBV5-8; j_call: TRBJ2-1
cdr3_nt: TGTGCCAGCAGCTTAGCGCAATTAGCGGCCTACAATGAGCAGTTCTTC; cdr3_aa: CASSLAQLAAYNEQFF; clone_size: NA; d_call: NA; v_call: TRBV11-1; j_call: TRBJ2-1
cdr3_nt: TGTGCCAGCTCGTATAGGGGGACAACACTTTACGAGCAGTACTTC; cdr3_aa: CASSYRGTTLYEQYF; clone_size: many; d_call: NA; v_call: TRBV12-3/TRBV12-4; j_call: TRBJ2-7
cdr3_nt: TGTGCCATCAGTGAACCAGGGTTTGGGAATTCACCCCTCCACTTT; cdr3_aa: CAISEPGFGNSPLHF; clone_size: NA; d_call: NA; v_call: TRBV10-3; j_call: TRBJ1-6
cdr3_nt: TGCAGTGCTAGATCCCAGACAGGCTTTGAGCAGTACTTC; cdr3_aa: CSARSQTGFEQYF; clone_size: NA; d_call: NA; v_call: TRBV20-1; j_call: TRBJ2-7
cdr3_nt: TGTGCCAGCAGCTTTCGCGGGGGGGCCGTAGCAGATACGCAGTATTTT; cdr3_aa: CASSFRGGAVADTQYF; clone_size: NA; d_call: TRBD2; v_call: TRBV7-9; j_call: TRBJ2-3
cdr3_nt: TGCAGCACGGCGGAGGGGTATGGCTACACCTTC; cdr3_aa: CSTAEGYGYTF; clone_size: few; d_call: NA; v_call: TRBV29-1; j_call: TRBJ1-2
cdr3_nt: TGCGCCAGCAGCCGCGTGGACTTCTCCTACAATGAGCAGTTCTTC; cdr3_aa: CASSRVDFSYNEQFF; clone_size: many; d_call: NA; v_call: TRBV5-1; j_call: TRBJ2-1
cdr3_nt: TGCAGTGCTAGATGGACTCGCACAGATACGCAGTATTTT; cdr3_aa: CSARWTRTDTQYF; clone_size: few; d_call: NA; v_call: TRBV20-1; j_call: TRBJ2-3
cdr3_nt: TGTGCCAGCAGCTTAGGAAGGGGATTCCTTAGCAATCAGCCCCAGCATTTT; cdr3_aa: CASSLGRGFLSNQPQHF; clone_size: NA; d_call: NA; v_call: TRBV7-2; j_call: TRBJ1-5
cdr3_nt: TGTGCCAGCAGTTTTCCTTCCGGGGGGGAAAGGCCTCTCTCCTACAATGAGCAGTTCTTC; cdr3_aa: CASSFPSGGERPLSYNEQFF; clone_size: few; d_call: TRBD2; v_call: TRBV27; j_call: TRBJ2-1
cdr3_nt: TGTGCCAGCAGCCAAGATTTGGCTCAAGAGACCCAGTACTTC; cdr3_aa: CASSQDLAQETQYF; clone_size: few; d_call: NA; v_call: TRBV4-2; j_call: TRBJ2-5
cdr3_nt: TGTGCCAGCAGCCTTCAGACAGGGTTAGATGAGCAGTTCTTC; cdr3_aa: CASSLQTGLDEQFF; clone_size: few; d_call: TRBD1; v_call: TRBV3-1; j_call: TRBJ2-1
cdr3_nt: TGCGCCAGCAGCCAAACCCTTCTGGGACAGGGTGTTGATACGCAGTATTTT; cdr3_aa: CASSQTLLGQGVDTQYF; clone_size: NA; d_call: TRBD1; v_call: TRBV4-3; j_call: TRBJ2-3
cdr3_nt: TGTGCCTCCGGGCAGATAGACACCGGGGAGCTGTTTTTT; cdr3_aa: CASGQIDTGELFF; clone_size: NA; d_call: NA; v_call: TRBV6-1; j_call: TRBJ2-2
cdr3_nt: TGCGCCAGCAGCTCACAGGGCAGCACAGATACGCAGTATTTT; cdr3_aa: CASSSQGSTDTQYF; clone_size: NA; d_call: NA; v_call: TRBV5-1; j_call: TRBJ2-3
cdr3_nt: TGCAGTGCCTGGGCGGGCGATGAGCAGTACTTC; cdr3_aa: CSAWAGDEQYF; clone_size: few; d_call: NA; v_call: TRBV20-1; j_call: TRBJ2-7
cdr3_nt: TGTGCCAGCAGCTTAAGCCACAACTCCTACAATGAGCAGTTCTTC; cdr3_aa: CASSLSHNSYNEQFF; clone_size: few; d_call: NA; v_call: TRBV7-3; j_call: TRBJ2-1
cdr3_nt: TGTGCCAGCAGCTTACTCACGGGACAGGGGCCCTACGAGCAGTACTTC; cdr3_aa: CASSLLTGQGPYEQYF; clone_size: few; d_call: TRBD1; v_call: TRBV11-2; j_call: TRBJ2-7
cdr3_nt: TGTGCCAGCAGCTTATCTGGGGGCCACAATTCACCCCTCCACTTT; cdr3_aa: CASSLSGGHNSPLHF; clone_size: few; d_call: NA; v_call: TRBV7-2; j_call: TRBJ1-6
cdr3_nt: TGTGCCAGCACTCCTAGGCCCTATCGTCCCTACGAGCAGTACTTC; cdr3_aa: CASTPRPYRPYEQYF; clone_size: NA; d_call: NA; v_call: TRBV28; j_call: TRBJ2-7
cdr3_nt: TGTGCCAGCAGTTTGTGGGCAGGGGAGACGAGTCAGCCCCAGCATTTT; cdr3_aa: CASSLWAGETSQPQHF; clone_size: many; d_call: NA; v_call: TRBV12-3/TRBV12-4; j_call: TRBJ1-5
cdr3_nt: TGTGCCAGCAGGAGACCGGACGGTTCGCTCAGTTCCTACACCTTC; cdr3_aa: CASRRPDGSLSSYTF; clone_size: NA; d_call: NA; v_call: TRBV12-3/TRBV12-4; j_call: TRBJ1-2
cdr3_nt: TGTGCCAGCAGCCCCCGTAGCGGGAGCATCGACGAGCAGTACTTC; cdr3_aa: CASSPRSGSIDEQYF; clone_size: few; d_call: TRBD2; v_call: TRBV9; j_call: TRBJ2-7
cdr3_nt: TGCAGTGCTAGTCGTAGCGGGAGGGCAATTCCGGAACAGTACTTC; cdr3_aa: CSASRSGRAIPEQYF; clone_size: many; d_call: TRBD2; v_call: TRBV20-1; j_call: TRBJ2-7
cdr3_nt: TGTGCCAGCAGCGGCCCTAGAAGTATTACAGATACGCAGTATTTT; cdr3_aa: CASSGPRSITDTQYF; clone_size: NA; d_call: NA; v_call: TRBV7-2; j_call: TRBJ2-3
cdr3_nt: TGCAGCGTTGAATCTAGCGGGGGAACCTACGAGCAGTACTTC; cdr3_aa: CSVESSGGTYEQYF; clone_size: many; d_call: TRBD2; v_call: TRBV29-1; j_call: TRBJ2-7
cdr3_nt: TGTGCCAGCTCATCGGACGGCTACGAGCAGTACTTC; cdr3_aa: CASSSDGYEQYF; clone_size: many; d_call: NA; v_call: TRBV18; j_call: TRBJ2-7
cdr3_nt: TGCGCCAGCAGCTTGGCCCCCCCGGACAGGGCAGATACGCAGTATTTT; cdr3_aa: CASSLAPPDRADTQYF; clone_size: few; d_call: TRBD1; v_call: TRBV5-1; j_call: TRBJ2-3
cdr3_nt: TGTGCCAGCAGCCTCAACAGCCCGGGACAGAGTTATGGCTACACCTTC; cdr3_aa: CASSLNSPGQSYGYTF; clone_size: NA; d_call: TRBD1; v_call: TRBV7-2; j_call: TRBJ1-2
cdr3_nt: TGTGCCAGCAGACCCGGACTAGAAGTCGGGGAGCTGTTTTTT; cdr3_aa: CASRPGLEVGELFF; clone_size: NA; d_call: TRBD2; v_call: TRBV6-2/TRBV6-3; j_call: TRBJ2-2
cdr3_nt: TGTGCCAGCAGTTACGGGAGGGCGAGTGAGCAGTACTTC; cdr3_aa: CASSYGRASEQYF; clone_size: few; d_call: TRBD2; v_call: TRBV6-6; j_call: TRBJ2-7
cdr3_nt: TGTGCCAGCAGTTTTGGGAAGAGCTACGAGCAGTACTTC; cdr3_aa: CASSFGKSYEQYF; clone_size: many; d_call: NA; v_call: TRBV12-3/TRBV12-4; j_call: TRBJ2-7
cdr3_nt: TGTGCCAGCAGCTTACGGCTAGCGGAGGACAGAGAGACCCAGTACTTC; cdr3_aa: CASSLRLAEDRETQYF; clone_size: few; d_call: NA; v_call: TRBV7-8; j_call: TRBJ2-5
cdr3_nt: TGTGCCAGCAACAACAGGGACGGAAAATACAATGAGCAGTTCTTC; cdr3_aa: CASNNRDGKYNEQFF; clone_size: NA; d_call: NA; v_call: TRBV5-8; j_call: TRBJ2-1
cdr3_nt: TGTGCCAGCAGTTCCTACGACAGGTTTCGGAACCTCGAGCAGTACTTC; cdr3_aa: CASSSYDRFRNLEQYF; clone_size: NA; d_call: NA; v_call: TRBV27; j_call: TRBJ2-7